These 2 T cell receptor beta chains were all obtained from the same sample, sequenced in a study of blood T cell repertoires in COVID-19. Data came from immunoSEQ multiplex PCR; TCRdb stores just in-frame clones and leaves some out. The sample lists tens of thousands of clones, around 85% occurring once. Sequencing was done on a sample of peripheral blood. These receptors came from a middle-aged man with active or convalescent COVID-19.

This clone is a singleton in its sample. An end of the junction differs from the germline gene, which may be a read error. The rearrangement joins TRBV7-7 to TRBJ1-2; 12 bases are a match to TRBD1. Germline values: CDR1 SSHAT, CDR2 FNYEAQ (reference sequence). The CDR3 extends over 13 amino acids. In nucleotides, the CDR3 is TGTGCCAGCAGCTACCGGGACAGGGGGCCGGTTTACTTC. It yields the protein CASSYRDRGPVYF. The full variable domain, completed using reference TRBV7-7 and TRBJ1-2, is GAGVSQSPRYKVTKRGQDVTLRCDPISSHATLYWYQQALGQGPEFLTYFNYEAQPDKSGLPSDRFSAERPEGSISTLTIQRTEQRDSAMYRCASSYRDRGPVYFGSGTRLTVV.

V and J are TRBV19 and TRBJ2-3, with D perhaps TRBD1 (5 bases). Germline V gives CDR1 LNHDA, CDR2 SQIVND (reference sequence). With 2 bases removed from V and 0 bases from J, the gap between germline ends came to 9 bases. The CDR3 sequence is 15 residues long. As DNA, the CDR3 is TGTGCCAGTAGTATAAAGGGGTCTAGCACAGATACGCAGTATTTT. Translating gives CASSIKGSSTDTQYF. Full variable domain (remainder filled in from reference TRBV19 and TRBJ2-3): DGGITQSPKYLFRKEGQNVTLSCEQNLNHDAMYWYRQDPGQGLRLIYYSQIVNDFQKGDIAEGYSVSREKKESFPLTVTSAQKNPTAFYLCASSIKGSSTDTQYFGPGTRLTVL.